The rows below give T cell receptor beta chains drawn from one sample of a study of shared clonotypes between healthy human individuals. Using immunoSEQ multiplex PCR, the repertoire was profiled, and TCRdb retains in-frame clones only, with some absent. The sample lists about 2.4 million clones, under 95% occurring once. The sample taken for sequencing was naive CD4+ T cells from PBMCs. All receptors derive from a man aged 18 to 35 in good health. Some clones in this sample may be carry-over from other donors' samples. Both conserved end residues are part of each CDR3. A D gene is named only where the DNA matches it firmly. For some rows the clone size is stated as once, few or many, or as a class when expanded; others skip it.

d_call,v_call,clone_size,j_call,cdr3_nt,cdr3_aa
.,TRBV20-1,.,TRBJ2-7,TGCAGTGCTAGAGGTCTTTCCGAGCAGTACTTC,CSARGLSEQYF
.,TRBV28,.,TRBJ1-2,TGTGCCAGCACCCTAGAACCCGCGAGGCCCATAACCTTC,CASTLEPARPITF
.,TRBV18,.,TRBJ2-1,TGTGCCAGCTCCCCCATGGACTCCTACAATGAGCAGTTCTTC,CASSPMDSYNEQFF
.,TRBV2,.,TRBJ1-4,TGTGCCAGCAGTCGACAGAGCACTATTGGGACTAATGAAAAACTGTTTTTT,CASSRQSTIGTNEKLFF
TRBD1,TRBV11-1,once,TRBJ2-7,TGTGCCAGCAGCTTTTTGCCAGGGGGATTCGAGCAGTACTTC,CASSFLPGGFEQYF
.,TRBV5-1,.,TRBJ2-7,TGCGCCAGCAGCTTAGCAGGCCTAACCTACGAGCAGTACTTC,CASSLAGLTYEQYF
.,TRBV5-6,.,TRBJ1-3,TGTGCCAGCAGCTTGACAGGAGGAAACACCATATATTTT,CASSLTGGNTIYF
.,TRBV18,.,TRBJ2-3,TGTGCCAGCTCATCCTTAACAGGAGCAGATACGCAGTATTTT,CASSSLTGADTQYF
.,TRBV6-5,.,TRBJ2-7,TGTGCCAGCAGTGATGGATACGAGCAGTACTTC,CASSDGYEQYF
TRBD1,TRBV28,once,TRBJ1-1,TGTGCCAGCAGTTTATATGGGACAGGGGGCTTCACTGAAGCTTTCTTT,CASSLYGTGGFTEAFF
.,TRBV18,.,TRBJ1-3,TGTGCCAGCTCTCTAATTCAGGATCTCTCTGGAAACACCATATATTTT,CASSLIQDLSGNTIYF
.,TRBV30,few,TRBJ1-4,TGTGCCTGGAGCGACCGGGGTGAAAAACTGTTTTTT,CAWSDRGEKLFF
.,TRBV5-1,.,TRBJ1-6,TGCGCCAGCAGCTTCGGGTTTAGTGATTCACCCCTCCACTTT,CASSFGFSDSPLHF
.,TRBV5-1,.,TRBJ2-1,TGCGCCAGCCGCCGCGGGGAACAGTACAATGAGCAGTTCTTC,CASRRGEQYNEQFF
.,TRBV15,once,TRBJ1-3,TGTGCCACCAGCAGAACCAGCAACTCCTTCTCTGGAAACACCATATATTTT,CATSRTSNSFSGNTIYF
TRBD2,TRBV5-1,.,TRBJ2-5,TGCGCCAGCAGCAGCGGGAGGGGGGAGACCCAGTACTTC,CASSSGRGETQYF
TRBD1,TRBV28,.,TRBJ2-7,TGTGCCAGCAGTTTCCGGGACAGTTCCTACGAGCAGTACTTC,CASSFRDSSYEQYF
.,TRBV28,.,TRBJ2-1,TGTGCCAGCAGTACTTCTCAGGGCCTGAGCTCCTACAATGAGCAGTTCTTC,CASSTSQGLSSYNEQFF
TRBD1,TRBV18,once,TRBJ1-1,TGTGCCAGCTCACCAACAGGGGGTAGCACTGAAGCTTTCTTT,CASSPTGGSTEAFF
TRBD1,TRBV7-6,.,TRBJ2-6,TGTGCCAGCAGCCCCCGGGACAGGGCTCTCGGGGCCAACGTCCTGACTTTC,CASSPRDRALGANVLTF
.,TRBV27,.,TRBJ2-3,TGTGCCAGCAGTCCCCATATTGGGGTGGCAGATACGCAGTATTTT,CASSPHIGVADTQYF
.,TRBV6-5,.,TRBJ1-1,TGTGCCAGCAGTTACTGGGTTACGGGGAACACTGAAGCTTTCTTT,CASSYWVTGNTEAFF
.,TRBV21-1,.,TRBJ2-7,TGTGCCAGCAGCAACCGCGGAACCATAGTCTCCTACGAGCAGTACTTC,CASSNRGTIVSYEQYF
TRBD2,TRBV5-1,.,TRBJ2-7,TGCGCCAGCAGCTTGGCCGCTAGCGGGGTAACCTACGAGCAGTACTTC,CASSLAASGVTYEQYF
TRBD1,TRBV18,.,TRBJ2-5,TGTGCCAGCTCACCCACCACGGTTTATAAGGACAGGCCAGAGACCCAGTACTTC,CASSPTTVYKDRPETQYF
.,TRBV7-2,.,TRBJ2-7,TGTGCCAGCAGCTTAGCTGGCCGATCCTACAAGCAGTACTTC,CASSLAGRSYKQYF
.,TRBV7-9,.,TRBJ2-1,TGTGCCAGCAGTCCGGGACCGCAGTTCTTC,CASSPGPQFF
.,TRBV6-1,once,TRBJ1-2,TGTGCCAGCACTCGGGGACTCGGGGACTATGGCTACACCTTC,CASTRGLGDYGYTF
.,TRBV5-6,.,TRBJ2-5,TGTGCCAGCAGCCTCTGGGGTCCGAAAGAGACCCAGTACTTC,CASSLWGPKETQYF
.,TRBV28,.,TRBJ1-3,TGTGCCAGCAGTTTATCAGGTCAGATCTCTGGAAACACCATATATTTT,CASSLSGQISGNTIYF
TRBD2,TRBV5-1,.,TRBJ2-3,TGCGCCAGCAGACGGACTAGCGGGAGAACAGATACGCAGTATTTT,CASRRTSGRTDTQYF
.,TRBV18,.,TRBJ2-7,TGTGCCAGCTCCCATGGAACCGGTACCGCCGCCTACGAGCAGTACTTC,CASSHGTGTAAYEQYF
.,TRBV19,.,TRBJ1-1,TGTGCCAGTAATGGGGGGTTGAACACTGAAGCTTTCTTT,CASNGGLNTEAFF
.,TRBV7-2,.,TRBJ1-1,TGTGCCAGCAGCTTAGGTCAGTTTAACACTGAAGCTTTCTTT,CASSLGQFNTEAFF